This T cell receptor beta chain was retrieved from a study of control samples from healthy donors and cancer patients. Only one count was recorded for this clone. Using immunoSEQ multiplex PCR, the repertoire was profiled, and TCRdb retains in-frame clones only, with some absent. The sample has 130,000 to 150,000 clones, just under 95% seen once; the top ten hold approximately 14%. Sequencing was carried out using PBMCs. The receptor's source is a man in his sixties with colorectal cancer.

The CDR3 sequence is CASSADKLTPGPYEQYF. DNA for the CDR3: TGTGCCAGCAGTGCAGATAAACTCACCCCGGGGCCCTACGAGCAGTACTTC. The chain uses TRBV6-1 and TRBJ2-7; the D gene could be TRBD1 or TRBD2 (5 bases each). Germline CDR1 and CDR2: MNHNS and SASEGT. V gave up 4 bases and J gave up 2 bases, with 21 bases separating them. CDR3 length equals 17 residues.